This is a list of T cell receptor beta chains from one sample in a study of T cells expressing NK-cell markers. TCRdb re-called the 5' RACE reads and catalogs CDR3 proteins one per entry, DNA excluded. The sample totals some 300,000 distinct CDR3 sequences; its top ten clones hold about 0.4%. The sequenced sample was blood T cells: a sorted CD56 or NKG2C T cell subset, CD4+ or CD8+ T cells, or bulk PBMC T cells (not recorded which). Receptors were obtained from a man between 18 and 35 years old in good health. Both conserved end residues are part of each CDR3.

v_call: TRBV20-1
j_call: TRBJ2-5
cdr3_length: 13
cdr3_aa: CSAKGPHQETQYF

v_call: TRBV29-1
j_call: TRBJ2-1
cdr3_length: 14
cdr3_aa: CSVDAGGLRNEQFF

v_call: TRBV7-2
j_call: TRBJ2-7
cdr3_length: 16
cdr3_aa: CASSLEVAVGAYEQYF

v_call: TRBV7-9
j_call: TRBJ1-5
cdr3_length: 16
cdr3_aa: CASSLTGARGDQPQHF

v_call: TRBV18
j_call: TRBJ2-1
cdr3_length: 15
cdr3_aa: CASSPGSGSYNEQFF

v_call: TRBV19
j_call: TRBJ1-4
cdr3_length: 14
cdr3_aa: CASISGLPNEKLFF

v_call: TRBV15
j_call: TRBJ2-1
cdr3_length: 13
cdr3_aa: CATSRVRPQEQFF

v_call: TRBV20-1
j_call: TRBJ2-1
cdr3_length: 17
cdr3_aa: CSAREKGASGVYNEQFF

v_call: TRBV23-1
j_call: TRBJ2-4
cdr3_length: 12
cdr3_aa: CASSLRKNIQYF

v_call: TRBV6-2/TRBV6-3
j_call: TRBJ2-1
cdr3_length: 14
cdr3_aa: CASSGLTSGNEQFF

v_call: TRBV20-1
j_call: TRBJ1-1
cdr3_length: 17
cdr3_aa: CSARDWPPRGPNTEAFF

v_call: TRBV5-6
j_call: TRBJ2-1
cdr3_length: 14
cdr3_aa: CASSFYSGFPEQFF

v_call: TRBV7-8
j_call: TRBJ2-2
cdr3_length: 17
cdr3_aa: CASSLVGRGSNTGELFF

v_call: TRBV6-4
j_call: TRBJ2-2
cdr3_length: 15
cdr3_aa: CASSEQGRATGELFF

v_call: TRBV20-1
j_call: TRBJ2-5
cdr3_length: 17
cdr3_aa: CSARAHALAGPLETQYF

v_call: TRBV6-2/TRBV6-3
j_call: TRBJ2-1
cdr3_length: 13
cdr3_aa: CASQREFYNEQFF

v_call: TRBV20-1
j_call: TRBJ2-7
cdr3_length: 15
cdr3_aa: CSARAIGTGPEKQYF

v_call: TRBV20-1
j_call: TRBJ1-1
cdr3_length: 12
cdr3_aa: CSATTGATEAFF

v_call: TRBV4-1
j_call: TRBJ2-1
cdr3_length: 19
cdr3_aa: CASSQDRFTSGFSYNEQFF

v_call: TRBV7-6
j_call: TRBJ2-1
cdr3_length: 15
cdr3_aa: CASSLKSGGGGEQFF

v_call: TRBV19
j_call: TRBJ2-3
cdr3_length: 14
cdr3_aa: CASSPSGAPDTQYF

v_call: TRBV6-1
j_call: TRBJ2-1
cdr3_length: 16
cdr3_aa: CASSPGALAGTDEQFF

v_call: TRBV6-1
j_call: TRBJ2-2
cdr3_length: 15
cdr3_aa: CASSLGETRTGELFF

v_call: TRBV7-2
j_call: TRBJ2-5
cdr3_length: 17
cdr3_aa: CASSLNSGRPLQETQYF

v_call: TRBV5-1
j_call: TRBJ2-3
cdr3_length: 16
cdr3_aa: CASSSGLAGGYDTQYF

v_call: TRBV4-3
j_call: TRBJ1-2
cdr3_length: 16
cdr3_aa: CASSFGTGGASYGYTF

v_call: TRBV20-1
j_call: TRBJ2-1
cdr3_length: 13
cdr3_aa: CSARGTGGNEQFF

v_call: TRBV12-3/TRBV12-4
j_call: TRBJ1-1
cdr3_length: 14
cdr3_aa: CASSSQGRGTEAFF

v_call: TRBV7-2
j_call: TRBJ2-1
cdr3_length: 14
cdr3_aa: CASSLALLADEQFF

v_call: TRBV29-1
j_call: TRBJ2-1
cdr3_length: 13
cdr3_aa: CSAQREGNNEQFF

v_call: TRBV19
j_call: TRBJ2-7
cdr3_length: 17
cdr3_aa: CASSIWTSGKSSYEQYF

v_call: TRBV7-9
j_call: TRBJ2-1
cdr3_length: 13
cdr3_aa: CASSSTRDNEQFF

v_call: TRBV10-3
j_call: TRBJ2-1
cdr3_length: 17
cdr3_aa: CAISESFGAAIGGEQFF

v_call: TRBV6-1
j_call: TRBJ2-2
cdr3_length: 15
cdr3_aa: CASAKGRANTGELFF

v_call: TRBV11-2
j_call: TRBJ1-1
cdr3_length: 15
cdr3_aa: CASSLEGAWATEAFF

v_call: TRBV12-3/TRBV12-4
j_call: TRBJ1-1
cdr3_length: 12
cdr3_aa: CASSLDGIEAFF

v_call: TRBV12-3/TRBV12-4
j_call: TRBJ1-2
cdr3_length: 12
cdr3_aa: CASRYPLGGYTF

v_call: TRBV24-1
j_call: TRBJ2-3
cdr3_length: 12
cdr3_aa: CATSGGMDTQYF

v_call: TRBV6-1
j_call: TRBJ2-3
cdr3_length: 18
cdr3_aa: CASSGQGFGWVDTDTQYF

v_call: TRBV20-1
j_call: TRBJ2-6
cdr3_length: 17
cdr3_aa: CSARDLFRGAGANVLTF

v_call: TRBV7-2
j_call: TRBJ2-7
cdr3_length: 13
cdr3_aa: CASSFSRVSEQYF

v_call: TRBV29-1
j_call: TRBJ2-6
cdr3_length: 14
cdr3_aa: CSVVGGTGANVLTF

v_call: TRBV12-3/TRBV12-4
j_call: TRBJ1-1
cdr3_length: 12
cdr3_aa: CASRGSPAEAFF

v_call: TRBV19
j_call: TRBJ2-1
cdr3_length: 13
cdr3_aa: CASMDRGNDEQFF

v_call: TRBV10-3
j_call: TRBJ2-1
cdr3_length: 16
cdr3_aa: CAIGAVGGSFDNEQFF

v_call: TRBV20-1
j_call: TRBJ1-2
cdr3_length: 13
cdr3_aa: CSANRPPRDGYTF

v_call: TRBV6-6
j_call: TRBJ2-1
cdr3_length: 11
cdr3_aa: CASSRNSIQFF

v_call: TRBV30
j_call: TRBJ2-1
cdr3_length: 12
cdr3_aa: CAWSVEIKDPFF

v_call: TRBV12-3/TRBV12-4
j_call: TRBJ2-3
cdr3_length: 16
cdr3_aa: CASSPPGLAGVDTQYF

v_call: TRBV2
j_call: TRBJ1-5
cdr3_length: 14
cdr3_aa: CASSETGGNQPQHF